This TCR beta chain was recovered during a study of human T cells and chemical hapten exposure. Study-wide context: Upper-back patches of 0.01% DPC were read at 6 days.

The V segment lost 3 bases and the J segment 0 bases; nucleotides outside the gene matches: 6. The CDR3 sequence is 16 residues long. Per germline, CDR1 SGHKS and CDR2 YYEKEE (reference sequence). TCRdb analysed the RACE reads with MiXCR anew, one entry per CDR3 protein. Of roughly 190,000 distinct CDR3 sequences listed, around 20% are singletons. This clonotype was counted between two and nine times. Time point described: patch test 1, 2 weeks after DPC sensitization. Treatment of the sample: therapeutic diphenylcyclopropenone sensitization with weekly scalp DPC. Donation of samples came from alopecia patients who were 18 to 70 years old and suitable for DPC.

The TCR comes from a woman in her fifties or sixties with alopecia areata. Some clones in this sample may be carry-over from other donors' samples. Here the sequenced sample was whole blood, taken in connection with sensitization to the hapten diphenylcyclopropenone (DPC). The chain joins TRBV5-5 to TRBJ1-1; 9 bases are shared with TRBD1. CDR3 sequence: CASSSPGTGMNTEAFF. In DNA, the CDR3 is TGTGCCAGCAGCTCGCCCGGGACAGGGATGAACACTGAAGCTTTCTTT.